A selection of T cell receptor beta chains follows, all from one sample in a study of blood T cell repertoires in COVID-19. The method was immunoSEQ multiplex PCR; TCRdb's version includes in-frame clones alone and lacks a portion of them. The table includes 95,000 to 120,000 clones, around 85% detected once. Sequenced material: peripheral blood. The source of these receptors is a woman between 55 and 75 years old with COVID-19, enrolled during active disease. Each CDR3 is given with its conserved first and last residue.

TRBV5-1 CASSLAGGDSPLHF
TRBV7-2 CASSSRQGATEAFF
TRBV5-1 CASSLQGRDGEKLFF
TRBV5-1 CASSLVEGNTEAFF
TRBV4-3 CASSQAPRDTEAFF
TRBV27 CASYQRGYYGYTF
TRBV5-1 CASTRGPSTDTQYF
TRBV5-8 CASSLVDNRGPEQYF
TRBV11-2 CASSGGSAQGGKNIQYF
TRBV7-2 CASSMTGSGGYTF
TRBV2 CASSVGQGNQPQHF
TRBV6-7 CASSCPGGGNTEAFF
TRBV6-5 CASTSGGTNEKLFF
TRBV5-6 CASSPRRVMRGNTIYF
TRBV25-1 CASSDYFVETQYF
TRBV7-3 CASSLYLAGGYNEQFF
TRBV2 CASNRDKGLGHEQYF
TRBV11-2 CASSLAGGDSPLHF
TRBV5-6 CASSLTGNSNQPQHF
TRBV12-5 CARGWGGTGGEQETQYF
TRBV27 CASSFQGAWQPQHF
TRBV7-9 CASSLTSGQGEHQPQHF
TRBV9 CASSVAGTGGEKLFF
TRBV30 CAWSVYLNRGLGADNQPQHF
TRBV4-1 CASSLEEGPNEQFF
TRBV7-9 CASSSSGVTNEKLFF
TRBV18 CASSPPGHPWVQYF
TRBV7-2 CASSLTGFGTEAFF
TRBV7-2 CASSSVPGNEQFF
TRBV6-5 CASRSQGSQPQHF
TRBV2 CASSGEQGRNQPQHF
TRBV7-9 CASSTAGGPYNEQFF
TRBV5-1 CASSSTVSRNEKLFF
TRBV5-5 CASSFATGWREKLFF
TRBV5-1 CASSPHLGQGSVREQYF
TRBV19 CASSIRAAGNTIYF
TRBV3-1/TRBV3-2 CASRPNRGLGTGELFF
TRBV5-1 CASVADRAGGYTF
TRBV18 CASSPPVGRADKNIQYF
TRBV7-3 CASSLLGVSVTTDTQYF
TRBV6-2/TRBV6-3 CASSYSSDTEAFF
TRBV4-3 CASSLDRNYGYTF
TRBV19 CASSIVPAGAQETQYF
TRBV2 CAAGPLIPGQGSTEAFF
TRBV6-2/TRBV6-3 CASSYSFGDSEQYF
TRBV27 CASRKGVSGNTIYF